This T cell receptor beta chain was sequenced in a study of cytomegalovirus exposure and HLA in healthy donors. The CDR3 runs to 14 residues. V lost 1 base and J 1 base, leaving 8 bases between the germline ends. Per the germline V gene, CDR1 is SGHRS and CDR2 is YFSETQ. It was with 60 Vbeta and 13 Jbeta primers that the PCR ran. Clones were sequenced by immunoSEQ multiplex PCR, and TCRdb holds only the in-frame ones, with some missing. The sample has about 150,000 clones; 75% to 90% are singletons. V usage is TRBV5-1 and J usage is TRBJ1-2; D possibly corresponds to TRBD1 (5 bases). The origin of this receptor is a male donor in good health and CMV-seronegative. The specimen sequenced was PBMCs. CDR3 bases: TGCGCCAGCAGCTTGTGGGGGGGTAACTATGGCTACACCTTC. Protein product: CASSLWGGNYGYTF.